The clone carrying this TCR beta chain was detected a few times. Unique molecular identifiers were built into the TCRbeta library. Via MiXCR, TCRdb re-called the PCR reads, giving one row per CDR3 protein. The table has over 150,000 distinct CDR3 sequences, approximately 6.3% seen once. The sample belongs to a study of T-cell reconstitution after alpha-beta-depleted transplantation in children. The source of this sequence is a boy younger than 10 with acute lymphoblastic leukemia, due to receive a stem cell transplant. The sample was PBMCs, taken before TCRalphabeta/CD19-depleted stem cell transplant.

The CDR3 nucleotides read TGTGCCAGCAGCCAGCCGACCATTAGCGGCTACGAGCAGTACTTC. As protein: CASSQPTISGYEQYF. This chain links TRBV7-9 with TRBJ2-7; TRBD2 is a possible D gene (6 bases). The V gene's germline CDR1 is SEHNR and CDR2 FQNEAQ (reference sequence). Trimming pared 5 bases from V and 3 bases from J, leaving 17 bases between. This CDR3 region has 15 residues.